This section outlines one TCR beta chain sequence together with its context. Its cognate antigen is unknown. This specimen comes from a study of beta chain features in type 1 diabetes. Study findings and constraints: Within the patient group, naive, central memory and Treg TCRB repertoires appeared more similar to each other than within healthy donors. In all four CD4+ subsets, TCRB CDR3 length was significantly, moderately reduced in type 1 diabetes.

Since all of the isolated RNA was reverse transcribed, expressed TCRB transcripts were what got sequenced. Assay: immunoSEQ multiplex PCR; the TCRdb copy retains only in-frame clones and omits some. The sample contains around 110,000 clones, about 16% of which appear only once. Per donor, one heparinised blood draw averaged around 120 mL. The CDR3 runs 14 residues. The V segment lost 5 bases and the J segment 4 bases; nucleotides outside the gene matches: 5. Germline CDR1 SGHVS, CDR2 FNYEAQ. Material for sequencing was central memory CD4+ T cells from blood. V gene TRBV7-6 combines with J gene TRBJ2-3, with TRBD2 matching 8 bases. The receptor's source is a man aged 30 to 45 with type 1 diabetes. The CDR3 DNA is TGTGCCAGCAGCCTTAGCGGGGTCTCAGATACGCAGTATTTT. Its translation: CASSLSGVSDTQYF.